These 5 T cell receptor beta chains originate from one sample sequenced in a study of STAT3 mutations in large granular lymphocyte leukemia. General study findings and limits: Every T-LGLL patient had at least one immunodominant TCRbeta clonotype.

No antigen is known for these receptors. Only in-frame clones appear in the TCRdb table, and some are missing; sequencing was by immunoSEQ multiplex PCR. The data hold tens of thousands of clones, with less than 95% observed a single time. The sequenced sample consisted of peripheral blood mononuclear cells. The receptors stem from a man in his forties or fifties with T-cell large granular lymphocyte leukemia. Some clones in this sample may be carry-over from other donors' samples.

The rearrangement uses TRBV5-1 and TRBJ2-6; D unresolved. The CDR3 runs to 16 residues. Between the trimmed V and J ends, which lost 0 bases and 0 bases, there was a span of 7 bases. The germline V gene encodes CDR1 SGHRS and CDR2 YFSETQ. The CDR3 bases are TGCGCCAGCAGCTTGGAAGTGGGCTCTGGGGCCAACGTCCTGACTTTC. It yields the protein CASSLEVGSGANVLTF.

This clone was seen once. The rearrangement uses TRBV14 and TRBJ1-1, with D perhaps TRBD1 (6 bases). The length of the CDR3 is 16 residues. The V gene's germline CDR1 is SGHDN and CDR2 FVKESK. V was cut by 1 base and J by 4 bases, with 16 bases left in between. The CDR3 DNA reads TGTGCCAGCAGCCAAGCCGGCACAGGGTTGTCCACTGAAGCTTTCTTT. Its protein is CASSQAGTGLSTEAFF.

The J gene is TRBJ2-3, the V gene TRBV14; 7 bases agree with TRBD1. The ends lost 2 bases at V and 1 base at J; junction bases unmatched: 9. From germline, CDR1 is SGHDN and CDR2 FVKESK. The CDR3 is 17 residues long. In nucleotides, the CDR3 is TGTGCCAGCAGCCAATATCAGGGGGTGAGGGGCACAGATACGCAGTATTTT. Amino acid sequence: CASSQYQGVRGTDTQYF.

The CDR3 bases are TGTGCCAGCAGCTCTGAGGGAGATACGCAGTATTTT. It codes for CASSSEGDTQYF. The chain uses TRBV7-2 and TRBJ2-3, with D possibly matching TRBD2 (5 bases). Germline CDR1 is SGHTA and CDR2 is FQGNSA. The CDR3 runs to 12 residues. V lost 4 bases, J lost 5 bases, and 7 bases lay in between.

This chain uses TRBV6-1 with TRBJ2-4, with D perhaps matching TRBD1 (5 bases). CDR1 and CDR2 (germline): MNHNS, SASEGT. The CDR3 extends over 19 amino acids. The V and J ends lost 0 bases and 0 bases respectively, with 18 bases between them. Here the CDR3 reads CASSEAAGRRTLAKNIQYF. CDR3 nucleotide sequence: TGTGCCAGCAGTGAAGCGGCAGGGCGTCGGACGCTAGCCAAAAACATTCAGTACTTC.